This is a list of T cell receptor beta chains from one sample in a study of Graves' ophthalmopathy and Graves' hyperthyroidism. TCRdb analysed the multiplex PCR reads with MiXCR anew, one entry per CDR3 protein. The repertoire holds about 550,000 distinct CDR3 sequences, with less than 40% as singletons. The source material was peripheral blood or thyroid tissue (not recorded which). The receptors shown here come from an adult man with Graves' hyperthyroidism. Both conserved end residues are part of each CDR3.

V	J	CDR3
TRBV2	TRBJ1-2	CASSETAGPSGNTF
TRBV12-3/TRBV12-4	TRBJ2-1	CASSLLANEQFF
TRBV11-2	TRBJ1-5	CASSLELVNQPQHF
TRBV12-3/TRBV12-4	TRBJ2-7	CASSLTGGAGEQYF
TRBV7-9	TRBJ2-5	CASSHGQTSGVQETQYF
TRBV20-1	TRBJ2-7	CSAGGGLAGNEQYF
TRBV20-1	TRBJ2-2	CSARSNTGELFF
TRBV24-1	TRBJ2-5	CATSNTQGAGETQYF
TRBV4-1	NA	CASSQEGVYNEQFF
TRBV5-1	TRBJ1-2	CASSLAAAQGAHNTF
TRBV19	NA	CASSGLVEQFF
TRBV6-5	TRBJ1-4	CASSARTGRREKLFF
TRBV5-1	TRBJ1-2	CASSFYICSAPTYDYGYTF
TRBV10-3	TRBJ1-1	CASSSLDLNTEAFF
TRBV7-9	NA	CASSPREGGNEQFF
TRBV7-8	TRBJ1-6	CASSSPSQGGNSPLHF
TRBV27	TRBJ2-7	CASSLAGRDYEQYF
TRBV6-6	TRBJ2-7	CASASGAFYEQYF
TRBV12-3/TRBV12-4	TRBJ1-2	CASSFRGPNYGYTF
TRBV20-1	TRBJ2-5	CSAPPWGQPHQETQYF
TRBV7-9	TRBJ1-3	CASSAVRENTIYF
TRBV7-2	TRBJ2-2	CASSLSPLGQAAGMLDTGELFF
TRBV27	TRBJ2-7	CASSLVAGAEQYF
TRBV3-1	TRBJ2-7	CASQQSGDGDYEQYF
TRBV29-1	TRBJ2-7	CSVGRSGTRSSYEQYF
TRBV5-8	TRBJ2-7	CASSRATGDYNEQYF
TRBV29-1	TRBJ1-4	CSGGASGADEKLFF
TRBV3-1	TRBJ1-1	CASSPAIRNTEAFF
TRBV6-6	TRBJ1-3	CASSYLDRRVCGNTIYF
TRBV28	TRBJ1-5	CASSLHQPQHF
TRBV25-1	TRBJ1-6	CASGRTGGGSPLHF
TRBV28	TRBJ1-3	CASSSPGAGNTIYF
TRBV25-1	TRBJ2-2	CASSGSSDRANTGELFF
TRBV10-1	TRBJ2-7	CASSDGYEQYF
TRBV20-1	NA	CSPRTSGGGEQFF
TRBV3-1	TRBJ2-5	CASSPNGRIQETQYF
TRBV3-1	TRBJ1-5	CASSQNLESNQPQHF
TRBV5-1	TRBJ2-5	CASSSGTAEETQYF
TRBV25-1	TRBJ1-3	CASSEGWNTIYF
TRBV7-9	TRBJ1-2	CAIRQGDYGYTF
TRBV19	TRBJ1-1	CASLKLAANTEAFF
TRBV9	TRBJ2-7	CASSGGDRVERDPSEQYF
TRBV7-9	TRBJ1-2	CASSPEGADIYGYTF
TRBV29-1	NA	CSVDYGGGEQFF
TRBV20-1	TRBJ2-3	CSLLETDTQYF
TRBV10-1	TRBJ2-2	CASSDRGLSGELFF
TRBV9	TRBJ2-5	CASSVGGQGNRETQYF
TRBV4-2	TRBJ2-5	CASSQDLEGLAGVETQYF
TRBV10-3	TRBJ2-3	CAISRTDSTDTQYF
TRBV20-1	TRBJ2-2	CSARLAREDTGELFF
TRBV5-1	TRBJ2-2	CASSFDRQGRGTGELFF
TRBV29-1	TRBJ1-1	CSVEGEGAFF
TRBV19	TRBJ1-5	CASIGQHNSNQPQHF